The T cell receptor beta chain described here comes from a study of neurological immune-mediated disorders. Study-wide results and caveats: Private repertoires in all groups were suggested, as expanded clones shared no CDR3 amino acid sequences across subjects. Multiple sclerosis patients had less TCR clonal expansion than even healthy controls, unlike HTLV-1-associated myelopathy.

This clonotype was recorded many times. Its antigen is unknown. TCRdb re-analysed the 5' RACE reads in MiXCR, keeping a single row per CDR3 protein. The top ten hold over 1.5% of the sample, which has about 53,000 distinct CDR3 sequences, 7.5% to 9.5% seen once. Unmatched junction bases numbered 5, after V lost 5 bases and J lost 8 bases. The CDR3 length is 13 residues. The time point: longitudinal time-point 3. A blood bank in Maryland, USA, provided the volunteers who served as healthy controls. For the unsorted libraries, 2 million PBMCs stored at -80 C served as input. The receptor's source is a woman in her 40s in good health. The chain carries TRBV12-3 or TRBV12-4 and TRBJ1-4, with TRBD1 identical over 7 bases. Specimen: PBMCs. The chain's CDR3 is CASSAQGEEKLFF. The CDR3 nucleotides are TGTGCCAGCAGTGCCCAGGGGGAGGAAAAACTGTTTTTT.